Below, 19 T cell receptor beta chains from the same sample are listed, as sequenced in a study of regulatory T cells in long-lasting Graves disease. Assembly of TCR beta libraries relied on iRepertoire HTBI primers together with Arm-PCR of CDR3 regions. MiXCR was run by TCRdb on the multiplex PCR reads, yielding one entry per CDR3 protein. The sample lists a few hundred thousand distinct CDR3 sequences, more than 20% occurring once. As to time point: persistent/refractory GD, antithyroid drugs over 5 years with positive TRAb. From RNA extracted from PBMCs, the TCR library was made. Source: peripheral blood mononuclear cells (PBMCs), taken when the disease was refractory, from a patient treated with antithyroid drugs. All receptors come from a woman between 40 and 50 years old with Graves disease.

V gene TRBV28 combines with J gene TRBJ1-1; 9 positions agree with TRBD1. This CDR3 spans 16 amino acids. CDR1 and CDR2 (germline): MDHEN, SYDVKM. After removal of 5 bases from V and 4 bases from J, the junction contained 11 bases not matched to a gene. CDR3 amino acids: CASSHRDRVGSTEAFF. The CDR3, as DNA: TGTGCCAGCAGTCACCGGGACAGGGTTGGTAGCACTGAAGCTTTCTTT.

This clonotype was detected ten times or more. The chain uses TRBV27 and TRBJ1-2; the match to TRBD1 covers 8 bases. Germline V gives CDR1 MNHEY, CDR2 SMNVEV (reference sequence). Trimming at V came to 7 bases and at J to 2 bases, leaving 9 bases not matched to a gene. The CDR3 has 15 residues. For the CDR3, the DNA is TGTGCCAGCACCCAAAAGTCAGGGGGCAACTATGGCTACACCTTC. This sequence encodes CASTQKSGGNYGYTF.

As to this clonotype: A single base separates this from a much larger clone, so it may be a read error. This chain links TRBV2 with TRBJ1-5, with a possible D match to TRBD1 (5 bases). Germline CDR1 reads SNHLY; CDR2 reads FYNNEI. The CDR3 loop spans 15 amino acids. Between the trimmed V and J ends, which lost 8 bases and 3 bases, there was a span of 17 bases. CDR3 bases: TGTGCCAGCGGCCCCGGGACGGTACCCAATCAGCCCCAGCATTTT. This codes for CASGPGTVPNQPQHF.

This clonotype was found a few times. This chain uses TRBV6-2 or TRBV6-3 with TRBJ2-7, with 13 bases that match TRBD2. Germline V gene sequence: CDR1 MNHEY, CDR2 SVGEGT. The CDR3 is 19 amino acids. The ends lost 1 base at V and 0 bases at J; junction bases unmatched: 9. The chain's CDR3 is CASSYWGLAGPLSSYEQYF. CDR3 sequence (DNA): TGTGCCAGCAGTTACTGGGGACTAGCGGGACCACTTAGCTCCTACGAGCAGTACTTC.

This clonotype has a count of ten or more. J is TRBJ2-7 and V is TRBV20-1, with TRBD2 identical over 14 bases. Per the germline V gene, CDR1 is DFQATT and CDR2 is SNEGSKA (reference sequence). With 7 bases clipped from V and 2 bases from J, the junction kept 10 bases outside the gene matches. This CDR3 has 16 amino acids. In nucleotides, the CDR3 is TGCAGTGTCTCCGGGACTAGCGGGAGTGGTCCCTACGAGCAGTACTTC. This encodes CSVSGTSGSGPYEQYF.

This clonotype has at least ten counts. The chain combines TRBV12-3 or TRBV12-4 with TRBJ2-5, with TRBD2 matching 14 bases. The V segment lost 7 bases and the J segment 6 bases; nucleotides outside the gene matches: 10. The CDR3 is made up of 16 amino acids. The CDR3 loop is CASTPSGTSGSKTQYF. CDR3 DNA sequence: TGTGCCAGCACCCCTTCCGGGACTAGCGGGAGTAAGACCCAGTACTTC.

Only a few counts were recorded for this clonotype. The V gene is TRBV5-1, the J gene TRBJ2-3, with D unresolved. V shed 0 bases and J shed 4 bases, with 3 bases lying between them. Germline CDR1 reads SGHRS; CDR2 reads YFSETQ. The CDR3 is 12 amino acids. For the CDR3, the DNA is TGCGCCAGCAGCTTGGAGGCAGATACGCAGTATTTT. It encodes CASSLEADTQYF.

Many counts were recorded for this clonotype. The chain uses TRBV28 and TRBJ2-7, with 8 positions matching TRBD1. V dropped 7 bases and J dropped 0; count of bases not matched to a gene: 5. Germline CDR1 and CDR2: MDHEN and SYDVKM. This CDR3 is built from 14 residues. DNA of the CDR3: TGTGCCAGCATTACAGGGGGTAGCTCCTACGAGCAGTACTTC. Protein sequence: CASITGGSSYEQYF. Using reference TRBV28 and TRBJ2-7 for the parts outside the CDR3, the full variable domain is DVKVTQSSRYLVKRTGEKVFLECVQDMDHENMFWYRQDPGLGLRLIYFSYDVKMKEKGDIPEGYSVSREKKERFSLILESASTNQTSMYLCASITGGSSYEQYFGPGTRLTVT.

The V gene is TRBV4-1, the J gene TRBJ2-7; no reliable D call. Germline CDR1 is MGHRA and CDR2 is YSYEKL. This CDR3 has 14 residues. V lost 3 bases and J 7 bases, leaving 16 bases between the germline ends. This CDR3 is CASSQIMFVGEQYF. CDR3 bases: TGCGCCAGCAGCCAGATCATGTTTGTGGGAGAGCAGTACTTC.

This clonotype was counted many times. The chain employs TRBV15 and TRBJ1-1; D gene ambiguous. This CDR3 is 13 amino acids long. Looked up from germline, CDR1 is LNHNV and CDR2 is YYDKDF (reference sequence). Trimming took 3 bases from V and 1 from J, leaving 6 bases between them. In nucleotides, the CDR3 is TGTGCCACCAGCAGGGAAGGGAACACTGAAGCTTTCTTT. Encoded protein: CATSREGNTEAFF.

The chain links TRBV30 to TRBJ1-5; no clear D gene. The CDR3 totals 15 residues. Germline V lookup: CDR1 GTSNPN, CDR2 SVGIG (reference sequence). V dropped 0 bases and J dropped 10 bases, with 19 bases sitting between them. CDR3 nucleotides: TGTGCCTGGAGTGTCGGACCAAAGCGATCCCGACCCCAGCATTTT. The encoded protein is CAWSVGPKRSRPQHF.

As concerns this clonotype: One base separates it from a far larger clone, so it is likely a read error. This chain uses TRBV12-3 or TRBV12-4 with TRBJ2-3, with TRBD2 as a possible D gene (6 bases). V lost 7 bases to trimming and J lost 1 base, with 12 bases between them. The length of the CDR3 is 14 residues. The CDR3 sequence is CASTRDWGTDTQYF. The CDR3 coding sequence is TGTGCCAGCACCCGGGACTGGGGCACAGATACGCAGTATTTT.

As regards this clonotype: One base away lies a much larger clone, so this may be a sequencing read error. The conserved phenylalanine or tryptophan normally closing the CDR3 is absent here, so this likely arose from a read error. The chain couples TRBV2 to TRBJ1-2; no definite D call. Deletions cut 4 bases from V and 2 bases from J, with 5 bases between. The germline V gene has CDR1 SNHLY and CDR2 FYNNEI. The CDR3 is made up of 12 amino acids. CDR3 sequence (DNA): TGTGCCAGCAGTGGGATGAACTATGGCTACACCCTC. Its translation is CASSGMNYGYTL.

This clonotype was recorded at least ten times. CDR3 residues: CASLNWRQSYEQYF. The CDR3 DNA follows: TGTGCCAGTCTGAACTGGCGGCAGTCCTACGAGCAGTACTTC. J is TRBJ2-7 and V is TRBV28; no clear D. Germline CDR1 is MDHEN and CDR2 is SYDVKM. Trimming cost V 9 bases and J 1 base, with 16 bases left between them. CDR3 length: 14 residues.

This clonotype was observed many times. This chain connects TRBV2 to TRBJ2-7, with D possibly matching TRBD1 (5 bases). The length of the CDR3 is 13 residues. The germline V gene encodes CDR1 SNHLY and CDR2 FYNNEI. Trimming stripped 6 bases from V and 4 bases from J, with 13 bases between. CDR3 coding DNA: TGTGCCAGCAGCGCAGACCAGGGTTACGAGCAGTACTTC. This gives the protein CASSADQGYEQYF.

About this clonotype: Since a far larger clone is one base different, this is likely a read error. The chain has TRBV27 and TRBJ2-7; perhaps TRBD2 as D (6 bases). V was cut by 6 bases and J by 3 bases, with 18 bases left in between. This CDR3 has 15 residues. Germline CDR1 and CDR2: MNHEY and SMNVEV (reference sequence). The chain's CDR3 is CASSPAAEGGYEQYF. CDR3 coding DNA: TGTGCCAGCAGCCCAGCAGCGGAGGGTGGCTACGAGCAGTACTTC.

This clonotype came up a few times. The chain links TRBV6-1 to TRBJ2-3, with 15 bases that match TRBD2. Germline CDR1 is MNHNS and CDR2 is SASEGT. The CDR3 extends over 19 amino acids. V trimming: 4 bases; J trimming: 8 bases; junction bases outside the gene matches: 16. The CDR3, as DNA: TGTGCCAGCAGTGCGGTCGACAGTAGGACTAGCGGGAGGGGTGGTACGCAGTATTTT. Protein sequence: CASSAVDSRTSGRGGTQYF.

The sample holds many counts of this clonotype. The J gene is TRBJ2-5, the V gene TRBV6-2 or TRBV6-3; 7 nucleotides match TRBD1. The V and J ends lost 6 bases and 2 bases, in that order; junction bases with no gene match: 3. The CDR3 is 13 residues long. Germline V gives CDR1 MNHEY, CDR2 SVGEGT. The CDR3 DNA sequence: TGTGCCAGCAGCCCCAGGGGGCAAGAGACCCAGTACTTC. This encodes CASSPRGQETQYF.

This clonotype was found a few times. The chain uses TRBV7-2 and TRBJ1-6; D is unresolved. Germline-derived CDR1 and CDR2 are SGHTA and FQGNSA. V was cut by 4 bases and J by 6 bases, with 13 bases left in between. The CDR3 runs 15 residues. The CDR3 here is CASSSLGGPNSPLHF. Written as DNA, the CDR3 is TGTGCCAGCAGCTCCCTCGGCGGACCTAATTCACCCCTCCACTTT.